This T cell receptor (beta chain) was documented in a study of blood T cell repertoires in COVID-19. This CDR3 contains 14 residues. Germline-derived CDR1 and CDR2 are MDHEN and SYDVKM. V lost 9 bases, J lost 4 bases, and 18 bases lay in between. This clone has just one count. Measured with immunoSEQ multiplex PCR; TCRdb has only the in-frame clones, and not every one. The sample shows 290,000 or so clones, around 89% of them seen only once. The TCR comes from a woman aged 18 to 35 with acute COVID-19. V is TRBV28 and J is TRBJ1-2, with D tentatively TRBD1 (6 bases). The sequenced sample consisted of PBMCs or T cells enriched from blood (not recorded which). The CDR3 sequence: CASRAGGGPYGYTF. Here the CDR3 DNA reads TGTGCCAGTAGGGCCGGGGGGGGCCCCTATGGCTACACCTTC.